The rows below give T cell receptor beta chains drawn from one sample of a study of Ad26.COV2.S vaccination and SARS-CoV-2 variants. Sequencing was performed with immunoSEQ multiplex PCR; in TCRdb, only in-frame clones are kept and a portion is missing. Of a few hundred thousand clones listed, 89% are singletons. The sample in question was peripheral blood, obtained in a trial of Ad26.COV2.S vaccine versus placebo. The receptors shown here come from a person between 18 and 59 years old who received the Ad26.COV2.S COVID-19 vaccine or a placebo. Both conserved end residues are part of each CDR3. A D gene is named only where the DNA matches it firmly. Size is omitted from some rows. Given values are once, few, many or a class for expanded clones.

V: TRBV4-1
D: TRBD2
size: -
J: TRBJ2-3
DNA: TGCGCCAGCAGCCAAGAGTGGCGGGAGACAGATACGCAGTATTTT
CDR3: CASSQEWRETDTQYF

V: TRBV6-6
D: TRBD2
size: few
J: TRBJ2-2
DNA: TGTGCCAGCAGCCGGACTAGCGGGGACACCGGGGAGCTGTTTTTT
CDR3: CASSRTSGDTGELFF

V: TRBV12-3/TRBV12-4
D: -
size: -
J: TRBJ1-1
DNA: TGTGCCAGCAGTTTTGGGGGTAGCACTGAAGCTTTCTTT
CDR3: CASSFGGSTEAFF

V: TRBV6-1
D: -
size: -
J: TRBJ1-3
DNA: TGTGCCAGCAGTGAGCCAGCGGAGAGGTCGACTGGAAACACCATATATTTT
CDR3: CASSEPAERSTGNTIYF

V: TRBV12-3/TRBV12-4
D: TRBD2
size: few
J: TRBJ2-3
DNA: TGTGCCAGCACCCCCGTACTAGCGGGTTCGCAGTATTTT
CDR3: CASTPVLAGSQYF

V: TRBV18
D: -
size: once
J: TRBJ1-2
DNA: TGTGCCAGCTCAACAGGGATTGACTATGGCTACACCTTC
CDR3: CASSTGIDYGYTF

V: TRBV11-3
D: -
size: -
J: TRBJ1-3
DNA: TGTGCCAGCAGTCCGACAGGACTCTCTGGAAACACCATATATTTT
CDR3: CASSPTGLSGNTIYF

V: TRBV5-1
D: -
size: -
J: TRBJ2-7
DNA: TGCGCCAGCAGCAGATCGGGACAAATATCCTACGAGCAGTACTTC
CDR3: CASSRSGQISYEQYF

V: TRBV9
D: -
size: -
J: TRBJ2-4
DNA: TGTGCCAGCAGCGTAGTGGGCGGTGGAGTCAAAAACATTCAGTACTTC
CDR3: CASSVVGGGVKNIQYF

V: TRBV21-1
D: -
size: -
J: TRBJ2-5
DNA: TGTGCCAGCAGCGGGAGGGGTGAGACCCAGTACTTC
CDR3: CASSGRGETQYF

V: TRBV5-1
D: -
size: once
J: TRBJ2-3
DNA: TGCGCCAGCACATATGGCAGGTCCACAGATACGCAGTATTTT
CDR3: CASTYGRSTDTQYF

V: TRBV6-6
D: -
size: once
J: TRBJ1-4
DNA: TGTGCCAGCAGTTATCACAGCCTCCCAGCTAATGAAAAACTGTTTTTT
CDR3: CASSYHSLPANEKLFF

V: TRBV7-8
D: TRBD1
size: -
J: TRBJ1-2
DNA: TGTGCCAGCAGCCAATGGACAGGGGAAAGTGGCTACACCTTC
CDR3: CASSQWTGESGYTF

V: TRBV7-8
D: TRBD2
size: -
J: TRBJ2-7
DNA: TGTGCCAGCAGCTTACTAGCGGGAGGGGAGCAGTACTTC
CDR3: CASSLLAGGEQYF

V: TRBV7-2
D: TRBD2
size: -
J: TRBJ2-7
DNA: TGTGCCAGCAGCCCCTCTAGCGGCTCCTACGAGCAGTACTTC
CDR3: CASSPSSGSYEQYF

V: TRBV5-8
D: -
size: -
J: TRBJ1-4
DNA: TGTGCCAGCAGTCAGGGGTTGGCTAATGAAAAACTGTTTTTT
CDR3: CASSQGLANEKLFF

V: TRBV4-1
D: TRBD2
size: -
J: TRBJ2-7
DNA: TGCGCCAGCAGCCAAGTCGGACTAGCGGGAGCCGTACGCTCCTACGAGCAGTACTTC
CDR3: CASSQVGLAGAVRSYEQYF

V: TRBV28
D: -
size: -
J: TRBJ2-7
DNA: TGTGCCAGCAGCGGACAAACCCCAGCGGGTGAGCAGTACTTC
CDR3: CASSGQTPAGEQYF

V: TRBV29-1
D: -
size: -
J: TRBJ1-2
DNA: TGCAGCGTTAGTAAGGGAGCTTATGGCTACACCTTC
CDR3: CSVSKGAYGYTF

V: TRBV27
D: -
size: -
J: TRBJ2-2
DNA: TGTGCCAGCAGTCTGATGAGGAACACCGGGGAGCTGTTTTTT
CDR3: CASSLMRNTGELFF

V: TRBV5-4
D: TRBD1
size: -
J: TRBJ1-1
DNA: TGTGCCAGCAGCTTGGGGACAGGGTTAACTGAAGCTTTCTTT
CDR3: CASSLGTGLTEAFF

V: TRBV19
D: TRBD1
size: -
J: TRBJ2-7
DNA: TGTGCCAGTAGTATAAAAGGGGACAGTCCCTACGAGCAGTACTTC
CDR3: CASSIKGDSPYEQYF

V: TRBV7-2
D: -
size: -
J: TRBJ1-1
DNA: TGTGCCAGCAGCTTAACCTTAGGGAATGAAGCTTTCTTT
CDR3: CASSLTLGNEAFF

V: TRBV30
D: TRBD1
size: -
J: TRBJ2-6
DNA: TGTGCCTGGATGGTGGGACAGGCTCTCCGCTCTGGGGCCAACGTCCTGACTTTC
CDR3: CAWMVGQALRSGANVLTF

V: TRBV6-5
D: TRBD2
size: -
J: TRBJ2-1
DNA: TGTGCCAGCAGTTACTCTTCAGCGGGAGGGCCATTTGAGCAGTTCTTC
CDR3: CASSYSSAGGPFEQFF

V: TRBV6-6
D: -
size: -
J: TRBJ2-2
DNA: TGTGCCAGCAGTTACTCCGGGCGGAACACCGGGGAGCTGTTTTTT
CDR3: CASSYSGRNTGELFF

V: TRBV10-3
D: -
size: few
J: TRBJ2-5
DNA: TGTGCCAGCGGCTGGGCCCAAGAGACCCAGTACTTC
CDR3: CASGWAQETQYF

V: TRBV6-4
D: TRBD2
size: -
J: TRBJ2-1
DNA: TGTGCCAGCAAGCAGACTCCGGGACTAGCGGGAGAGGTTGAGCAGTTCTTC
CDR3: CASKQTPGLAGEVEQFF

V: TRBV5-1
D: TRBD2
size: -
J: TRBJ2-7
DNA: TGCGCCAGCAGTCGTACTAGCGGGGCCTACGAGCAGTACTTC
CDR3: CASSRTSGAYEQYF

V: TRBV7-8
D: -
size: -
J: TRBJ1-6
DNA: TGTGCCAGCAGCTTTAAAGGGAATAATTCACCCCTCCACTTT
CDR3: CASSFKGNNSPLHF

V: TRBV5-6
D: -
size: -
J: TRBJ1-5
DNA: TGTGCCAGCAGCTTGGGAGGGGATCAGCCCCAGCATTTT
CDR3: CASSLGGDQPQHF

V: TRBV29-1
D: -
size: -
J: TRBJ2-5
DNA: TGCAGCGCGTTGGGGTGGTTCCAAGAGACCCAGTACTTC
CDR3: CSALGWFQETQYF

V: TRBV19
D: TRBD1
size: -
J: TRBJ1-6
DNA: TGTGCCAGTGATGAGGGACAGAGGGTGGATTCACCCCTCCACTTT
CDR3: CASDEGQRVDSPLHF

V: TRBV6-6
D: -
size: many
J: TRBJ2-7
DNA: TGTGCCAGCAGTTACAGCTCCTACGAGCAGTACTTC
CDR3: CASSYSSYEQYF

V: TRBV7-3
D: TRBD1
size: -
J: TRBJ2-3
DNA: TGTGCCAGCAGCTTATCACCTCCGGGACAGGGGTTCACAGATACGCAGTATTTT
CDR3: CASSLSPPGQGFTDTQYF

V: TRBV7-2
D: -
size: -
J: TRBJ2-1
DNA: TGTGCCAGCAGCTTAACCCAACCCGTTGAGCAGTTCTTC
CDR3: CASSLTQPVEQFF

V: TRBV15
D: -
size: -
J: TRBJ1-1
DNA: TGTGCCACCAGCGTGGGAGGTGAAGCTTTCTTT
CDR3: CATSVGGEAFF

V: TRBV5-4
D: -
size: -
J: TRBJ2-5
DNA: TGTGCCAGCAGCTCGAGATCGGCAGGGCAAGAGACCCAGTACTTC
CDR3: CASSSRSAGQETQYF

V: TRBV18
D: -
size: -
J: TRBJ1-3
DNA: TGTGCCAGCTCACCAGACACTGGAAACACCATATATTTT
CDR3: CASSPDTGNTIYF

V: TRBV30
D: -
size: -
J: TRBJ1-5
DNA: TGTGCCTGGGGGAGGGGTAGCAATCAGCCCCAGCATTTT
CDR3: CAWGRGSNQPQHF